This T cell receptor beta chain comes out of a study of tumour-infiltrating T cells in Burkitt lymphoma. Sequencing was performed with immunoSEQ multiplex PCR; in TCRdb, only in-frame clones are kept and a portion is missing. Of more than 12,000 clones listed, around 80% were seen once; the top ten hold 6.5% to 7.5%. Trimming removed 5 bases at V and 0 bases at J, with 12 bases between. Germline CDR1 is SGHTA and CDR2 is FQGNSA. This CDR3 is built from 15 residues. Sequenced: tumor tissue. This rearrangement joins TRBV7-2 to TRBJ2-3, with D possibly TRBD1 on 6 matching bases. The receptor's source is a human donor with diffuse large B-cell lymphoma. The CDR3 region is CASSKDSLSTDTQYF. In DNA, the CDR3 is TGTGCCAGCAGCAAGGACAGCCTCAGCACAGATACGCAGTATTTT.